These 28 T cell receptor beta chains came from one sample sequenced in a study of neoadjuvant nivolumab and ipilimumab in lung cancer. Generated by immunoSEQ multiplex PCR, the TCRdb table keeps only in-frame clones and is missing some. The repertoire includes more than 25,000 clones, approximately 78% of them detected once, and more than 6.5% sits in the top ten. Sequenced here: tumor tissue, sampled after neoadjuvant nivolumab, alone or with ipilimumab, at or shortly before surgery. The receptors here all came from an adult with non-small cell lung cancer.

The chain couples TRBV7-2 to TRBJ2-1; weak D call: TRBD2 (5 bases). This CDR3 comprises 14 residues. Germline values: CDR1 SGHTA, CDR2 FQGNSA. V lost 6 bases, J lost 3 bases, and 12 bases lay in between. In nucleotides, the CDR3 is TGTGCCAGCAGAGCGCCCGGACTCTACAATGAGCAGTTCTTC. Translation gives CASRAPGLYNEQFF.

This clone was seen more than once but under ten times. This rearrangement joins TRBV7-9 to TRBJ2-1; maybe TRBD2 (6 bases). The CDR3 contains 15 residues. The V end lost 2 bases, the J end lost 2 bases, and 10 bases lay between the germline ends. CDR1 is SEHNR and CDR2 is FQNEAQ in the germline V gene (reference sequence). The CDR3 bases are TGTGCCAGCAGCTTACGGGAGCCCCCCTACAATGAGCAGTTCTTC. Its protein product is CASSLREPPYNEQFF.

The V gene is TRBV30, the J gene TRBJ1-2, with D possibly matching TRBD1 (6 bases). The CDR3 is 16 residues long. Germline V lookup: CDR1 GTSNPN, CDR2 SVGIG (reference sequence). V was pared by 0 bases and J by 3 bases, with 17 bases between. CDR3 bases: TGTGCCTGGAGTGTACTAAGGGGGGCGGTCCACTATGGCTACACCTTC. Protein: CAWSVLRGAVHYGYTF.

The chain recombines TRBV7-6 with TRBJ2-7; 9 bases fit TRBD1. The CDR3 length is 17 residues. In germline, CDR1 is SGHVS, CDR2 FNYEAQ. The J segment lost 7 bases and the V segment lost 5 bases, leaving 18 bases of the junction unmatched. This chain's CDR3 is CASSRGTGTGLYGEQYF. The CDR3 bases are TGTGCCAGCAGCCGCGGCACCGGGACAGGGCTTTACGGGGAGCAGTACTTC. Together with reference TRBV7-6 and TRBJ2-7, the CDR3 gives the full variable domain: GAGVSQSPRYKVTKRGQDVALRCDPISGHVSLYWYRQALGQGPEFLTYFNYEAQQDKSGLPNDRFSAERPEGSISTLTIQRTEQRDSAMYRCASSRGTGTGLYGEQYFGPGTRLTVT.

The gene calls are TRBV9 and TRBJ2-1; 7 bases are a match to TRBD2. The CDR3 is 15 residues long. Germline CDR1 and CDR2: SGDLS and YYNGEE. V trimming: 0 bases; J trimming: 4 bases; junction bases outside the gene matches: 4. The CDR3 sequence: CASSVEGEGYNEQFF. As DNA, the CDR3 is TGTGCCAGCAGCGTAGAAGGGGAGGGGTACAATGAGCAGTTCTTC.

The CDR3 is CATSRDGGNQPQHF. DNA for the CDR3: TGTGCCACCAGCAGAGATGGAGGGAATCAGCCCCAGCATTTT. This chain joins TRBV15 and TRBJ1-5; no definite D call. Germline V gene sequence: CDR1 LNHNV, CDR2 YYDKDF (reference sequence). This CDR3 region has 14 residues. V lost 0 bases, J lost 4 bases, and 7 bases lay in between.

V and J are TRBV11-3 and TRBJ2-7; 7 positions agree with TRBD1. The CDR3 loop spans 14 amino acids. CDR1 is SGHNT, CDR2 YENEEA, per germline. Trimming cost V 1 base and J 1 base; bases outside gene matches: 1. The CDR3 region is CASSLGDRSYEQYF. The CDR3 nucleotides read TGTGCCAGCAGCTTAGGGGACAGATCCTACGAGCAGTACTTC.

This chain uses TRBV6-5 with TRBJ1-1; D might be TRBD1 (5 bases). Per the germline V gene, CDR1 is MNHEY and CDR2 is SVGAGI. V was shortened by 2 bases and J by 4 bases, with 17 bases between the two germline ends. The CDR3 runs to 16 residues. CDR3 residues: CASSYTLTGGGTEAFF. The CDR3 bases are TGTGCCAGCAGTTACACCCTGACGGGGGGTGGCACTGAAGCTTTCTTT.

V usage is TRBV10-3 and J usage is TRBJ1-1; tentative D call: TRBD1 (5 bases). Germline CDR1 reads ENHRY; CDR2 reads SYGVKD. The CDR3 has 14 residues. V was shortened by 2 bases and J by 4 bases, with 11 bases between the two germline ends. The CDR3 region is CAISENRGSTEAFF. CDR3 nucleotides: TGTGCCATCAGTGAGAACCGGGGGAGCACTGAAGCTTTCTTT.

This clone has just one count. The chain carries TRBV13 and TRBJ2-1; D remains ambiguous. Germline V lookup: CDR1 PRHDT, CDR2 FYEKMQ (reference sequence). This CDR3 is 14 amino acids long. The V and J ends lost 4 bases and 10 bases respectively, with 17 bases between them. CDR3: CASSWWAVRREQFF. CDR3 in DNA: TGTGCCAGCAGCTGGTGGGCGGTTCGGCGAGAGCAGTTCTTC.

This clone was found once. V usage is TRBV11-2 and J usage is TRBJ1-4; D may be TRBD1 (6 bases). Between the trimmed V and J ends, which lost 5 bases and 7 bases, there was a span of 20 bases. CDR1 is SGHAT and CDR2 is FQNNGV in the germline V gene. CDR3 size: 16 residues. The CDR3 reads CASSRGIGQSSEKLFF. The CDR3 DNA sequence: TGTGCCAGCAGCCGAGGGATAGGACAGTCCAGTGAAAAACTGTTTTTT. Using reference TRBV11-2 and TRBJ1-4 for the parts outside the CDR3, the full variable domain is EAGVAQSPRYKIIEKRQSVAFWCNPISGHATLYWYQQILGQGPKLLIQFQNNGVVDDSQLPKDRFSAERLKGVDSTLKIQPAKLEDSAVYLCASSRGIGQSSEKLFFGSGTQLSVL.

For this clone: Different DNA sequences within this sample yield the same CDR3. This chain connects TRBV5-5 to TRBJ2-7, with D possibly matching TRBD1 (6 bases). V was cut by 0 bases and J by 3 bases, with 10 bases left in between. The CDR3 is made up of 14 amino acids. Looked up from germline, CDR1 is SGHKS and CDR2 is YYEKEE (reference sequence). This CDR3 is CASSLDGTSYEQYF. The CDR3 region has the DNA TGTGCCAGCAGCTTGGATGGGACAAGCTACGAGCAGTACTTC. Together with reference TRBV5-5 and TRBJ2-7, the CDR3 gives the full variable domain: DAGVTQSPTHLIKTRGQQVTLRCSPISGHKSVSWYQQVLGQGPQFIFQYYEKEERGRGNFPDRFSARQFPNYSSELNVNALLLGDSALYLCASSLDGTSYEQYFGPGTRLTVT.

The rearrangement uses TRBV29-1 and TRBJ1-2; D not resolved. Per germline, CDR1 SQVTM and CDR2 ANQGSEA. Trimming removed 0 bases at V and 8 bases at J, with 16 bases between. This CDR3 has 14 residues. The CDR3 DNA reads as TGCAGCGTTGAAGACTTGGGCCAACGAAGGGGCTACACCTTC. As protein: CSVEDLGQRRGYTF.

The chain is built from TRBV6-6 and TRBJ2-7, with 8 bases identical to TRBD1. The CDR3 length is 14 residues. J gave up 3 bases and V 2 bases, and 3 bases lay outside the gene matches. CDR1 MNHNY and CDR2 SVGAGI come from the germline V gene (reference sequence). This CDR3 reads CASSYKGQVYEQYF. Here the CDR3 DNA reads TGTGCCAGCAGTTACAAGGGACAGGTCTACGAGCAGTACTTC.

J is TRBJ2-1 and V is TRBV6-5; either TRBD1 or TRBD2 may supply D (6 bases each). The ends were cut back, 6 bases at V and 3 bases at J, with 15 bases in the middle. CDR1 and CDR2 (germline): MNHEY, SVGAGI. This CDR3 is built from 15 residues. CDR3 region: CASSPTEGGYNEQFF. Here the CDR3 DNA reads TGTGCCAGCAGCCCGACGGAGGGGGGCTACAATGAGCAGTTCTTC.

This clone was seen a single time. The chain has TRBV29-1 and TRBJ2-3; 10 nucleotides agree with TRBD1. Germline trimming cut 5 bases from V and 1 base from J; bases unmatched to any gene: 3. The germline V gene encodes CDR1 SQVTM and CDR2 ANQGSEA. This CDR3 spans 14 amino acids. CDR3 coding DNA: TGCAGCGTTAGGGACAGGGGAGGCACAGATACGCAGTATTTT. It codes for CSVRDRGGTDTQYF.

The rearrangement joins TRBV11-2 to TRBJ1-1; possibly TRBD1 for D (5 bases). The CDR3 length is 13 residues. The germline V and J ends were trimmed by 2 bases and 5 bases, with 9 bases remaining between them. Germline CDR1 is SGHAT and CDR2 is FQNNGV. CDR3 loop: CASSLRGDTEAFF. The DNA of the CDR3 is TGTGCCAGCAGCTTAAGAGGGGATACTGAAGCTTTCTTT.

This chain joins TRBV7-9 and TRBJ2-3; D not certain. Trimming pared 1 base from V and 2 bases from J, leaving 4 bases between. CDR1 SEHNR and CDR2 FQNEAQ come from the germline V gene (reference sequence). The CDR3 spans 13 residues. The CDR3 region is CASSLGYTDTQYF. The CDR3 coding sequence is TGTGCCAGCAGCTTAGGATACACAGATACGCAGTATTTT.

The chain joins TRBV5-1 to TRBJ1-2, with D perhaps matching TRBD1 (5 bases). In germline, CDR1 is SGHRS, CDR2 YFSETQ. V dropped 4 bases and J dropped 3 bases, with 13 bases sitting between them. The CDR3 spans 14 residues. This CDR3 reads CASSPGTGDYGYTF. The CDR3 DNA reads as TGCGCCAGCAGCCCCGGGACGGGAGACTATGGCTACACCTTC.

The rearrangement uses TRBV27 and TRBJ2-3; 9 nucleotides line up with TRBD1. The J segment lost 8 bases and the V segment lost 5 bases, leaving 14 bases of the junction unmatched. Germline V gene lookup returns CDR1 MNHEY and CDR2 SMNVEV (reference sequence). CDR3 length equals 16 residues. Written as DNA, the CDR3 is TGTGCCAGCAGTACCCGGACAGGGGTCTCATTAGGTACGCAGTATTTT. Amino acids: CASSTRTGVSLGTQYF.

V gene TRBV6-6 combines with J gene TRBJ2-7; TRBD2 agrees at 11 bases. This CDR3 region has 15 residues. Germline values: CDR1 MNHNY, CDR2 SVGAGI (reference sequence). J gave up 0 bases and V 6 bases, and 4 bases lay outside the gene matches. The CDR3 DNA is TGTGCCAGCAGAACCGGGACTAGCGGCTCCTACGAGCAGTACTTC. It yields the protein CASRTGTSGSYEQYF.

This clone was counted a single time. This CDR3 reads CASSPYTQGAYEQYF. The CDR3 nucleotides are TGTGCCAGCTCACCGTACACACAGGGGGCCTACGAGCAGTACTTC. This chain joins TRBV18 and TRBJ2-7, with 8 bases lining up with TRBD1. Germline CDR1 and CDR2: KGHSH and LQKENI. V was clipped by 3 bases and J by 2 bases; unmatched bases: 6. The CDR3 covers 15 residues.

The V gene is TRBV7-2, the J gene TRBJ1-3; D is uncertain. From germline, CDR1 is SGHTA and CDR2 FQGNSA. The CDR3 runs 15 residues. V was cut by 4 bases and J by 2 bases, with 12 bases left in between. The CDR3 spells CASSSSPGTGNTIYF. The CDR3 nucleotides read TGTGCCAGCAGCTCCAGTCCCGGGACTGGAAACACCATATATTTT.

This sequence joins TRBV5-1 and TRBJ1-1, with D possibly being TRBD1 (5 bases). V was trimmed by 0 bases and J by 7 bases, leaving 7 bases between them. The CDR3 has 12 amino acids. Germline assignment: CDR1 SGHRS and CDR2 YFSETQ. CDR3 coding DNA: TGCGCCAGCAGCTTGGGCAGGGATGAAGCTTTCTTT. Its translation: CASSLGRDEAFF.

This rearrangement joins TRBV5-1 to TRBJ2-1; D remains unclear. Deletions cut 3 bases from V and 4 bases from J, with 11 bases between. Germline-derived CDR1 and CDR2 are SGHRS and YFSETQ. This CDR3 region has 14 residues. The CDR3 sequence: CASSSLAAYNEQFF. For the CDR3, the DNA is TGCGCCAGCAGCTCTCTCGCGGCATACAATGAGCAGTTCTTC. Supplemented by reference TRBV5-1 and TRBJ2-1, the full variable domain reads KAGVTQTPRYLIKTRGQQVTLSCSPISGHRSVSWYQQTPGQGLQFLFEYFSETQRNKGNFPGRFSGRQFSNSRSEMNVSTLELGDSALYLCASSSLAAYNEQFFGPGTRLTVL.

This sequence joins TRBV18 and TRBJ2-1; D gene ambiguous. The length of the CDR3 is 16 residues. Deletions cut 0 bases from V and 1 base from J, with 10 bases between. The V gene's germline CDR1 is KGHSH and CDR2 LQKENI. DNA for the CDR3: TGTGCCAGCTCACCACCTCTCGCGGAGTCCTACAATGAGCAGTTCTTC. This codes for CASSPPLAESYNEQFF.

This chain connects TRBV29-1 to TRBJ2-7, with a possible D match to TRBD1 (6 bases). CDR3 length: 13 residues. Trimming took off 0 bases at V and 4 bases at J, with 10 bases between the two ends. Germline V gene lookup returns CDR1 SQVTM and CDR2 ANQGSEA. CDR3 loop: CSVEDRTAYEQYF. In DNA form, the CDR3 reads TGCAGCGTTGAAGACCGGACAGCTTACGAGCAGTACTTC.

The V and J genes are TRBV30 and TRBJ1-2, with D perhaps TRBD1 (5 bases). Germline V lookup: CDR1 GTSNPN, CDR2 SVGIG (reference sequence). Trimming shortened V by 0 bases and J by 2 bases, and 7 bases separated the two germline ends. The CDR3 length is 13 residues. CDR3 DNA: TGTGCCTGGAGTGTTCGACAGAACTATGGCTACACCTTC. The encoded protein is CAWSVRQNYGYTF.